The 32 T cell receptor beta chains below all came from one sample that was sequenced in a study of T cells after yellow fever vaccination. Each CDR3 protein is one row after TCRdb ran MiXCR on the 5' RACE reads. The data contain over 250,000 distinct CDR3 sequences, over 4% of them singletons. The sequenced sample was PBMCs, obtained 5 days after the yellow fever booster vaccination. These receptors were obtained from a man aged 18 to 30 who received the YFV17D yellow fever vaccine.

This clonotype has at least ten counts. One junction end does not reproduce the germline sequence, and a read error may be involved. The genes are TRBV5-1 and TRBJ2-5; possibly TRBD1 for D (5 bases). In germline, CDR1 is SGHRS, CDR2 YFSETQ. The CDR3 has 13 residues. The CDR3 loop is CASSFTGQETQYF. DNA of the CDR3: TGTGCCAGCAGTTTCACAGGCCAAGAGACCCAGTACTTC.

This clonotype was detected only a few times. This CDR3 is CASSFGPGVTNEKLFF. The CDR3 coding sequence is TGTGCCAGCAGCTTTGGGCCGGGGGTAACTAATGAAAAACTGTTTTTT. J is TRBJ1-4 and V is TRBV5-6; TRBD1 might be the D (5 bases). Trimming stripped 2 bases from V and 1 base from J, with 12 bases between. The CDR3 is made up of 16 amino acids. Germline loops: CDR1 SGHDT, CDR2 YYEEEE.

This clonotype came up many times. The CDR3 bases are TGTGCCAGCAGCTTAGTTGGAGGCGGACAGGGAGGGCAGCCCCAGCATTTT. Its protein product is CASSLVGGGQGGQPQHF. V usage is TRBV7-2 and J usage is TRBJ1-5; 8 bases are shared with TRBD1. With V trimmed by 1 base and J by 7 bases, 12 bases remained unmatched. Per germline, CDR1 SGHTA and CDR2 FQGNSA. The CDR3 is 17 residues long.

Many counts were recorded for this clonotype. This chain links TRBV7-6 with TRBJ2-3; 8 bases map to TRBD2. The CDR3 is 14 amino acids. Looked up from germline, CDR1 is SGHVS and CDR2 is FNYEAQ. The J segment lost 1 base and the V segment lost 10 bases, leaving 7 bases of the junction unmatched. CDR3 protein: CATLAGWGTDTQYF. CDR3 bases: TGTGCCACTCTAGCGGGTTGGGGCACAGATACGCAGTATTTT.

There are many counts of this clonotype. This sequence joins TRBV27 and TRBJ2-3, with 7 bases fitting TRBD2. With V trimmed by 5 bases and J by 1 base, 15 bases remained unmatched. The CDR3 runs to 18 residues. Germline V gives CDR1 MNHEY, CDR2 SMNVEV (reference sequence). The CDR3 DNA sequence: TGTGCCAGCAGTACAACTCGCCAGGGCGGGGGACGCACAGATACGCAGTATTTT. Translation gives CASSTTRQGGGRTDTQYF.

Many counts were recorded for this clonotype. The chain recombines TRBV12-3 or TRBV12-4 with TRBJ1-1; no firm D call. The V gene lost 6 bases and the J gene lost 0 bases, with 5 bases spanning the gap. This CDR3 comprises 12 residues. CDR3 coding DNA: TGTGCCAGCAGCAAGTTGAACACTGAAGCTTTCTTT. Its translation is CASSKLNTEAFF.

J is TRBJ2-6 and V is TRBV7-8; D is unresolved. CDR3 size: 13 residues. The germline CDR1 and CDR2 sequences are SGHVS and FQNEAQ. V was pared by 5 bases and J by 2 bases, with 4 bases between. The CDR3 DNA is TGTGCCAGCAGCCCTCCTGGGGCCAACGTCCTGACTTTC. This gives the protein CASSPPGANVLTF.

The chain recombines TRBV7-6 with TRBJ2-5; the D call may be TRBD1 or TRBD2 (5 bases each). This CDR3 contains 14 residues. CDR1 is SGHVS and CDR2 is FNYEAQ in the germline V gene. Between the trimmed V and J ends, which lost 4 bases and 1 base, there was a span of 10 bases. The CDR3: CASSSGPIQETQYF. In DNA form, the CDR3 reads TGTGCCAGCAGCTCGGGGCCTATCCAAGAGACCCAGTACTTC.

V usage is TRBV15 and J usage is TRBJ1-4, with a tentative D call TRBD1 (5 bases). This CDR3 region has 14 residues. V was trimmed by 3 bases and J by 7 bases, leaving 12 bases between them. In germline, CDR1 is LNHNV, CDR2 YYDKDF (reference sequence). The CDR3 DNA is TGTGCCACCAGCAGGACCGCAGGGTTTGAAAAACTGTTTTTT. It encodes CATSRTAGFEKLFF.

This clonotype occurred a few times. This CDR3 is CSVAGTEPYEQYF. The CDR3 DNA follows: TGCAGCGTAGCCGGGACAGAACCCTACGAGCAGTACTTC. The rearrangement uses TRBV29-1 and TRBJ2-7; 7 bases map to TRBD1. V gave up 6 bases and J gave up 2 bases; unmatched junction bases: 7. There are 13 residues in the CDR3. In germline, CDR1 is SQVTM, CDR2 ANQGSEA.

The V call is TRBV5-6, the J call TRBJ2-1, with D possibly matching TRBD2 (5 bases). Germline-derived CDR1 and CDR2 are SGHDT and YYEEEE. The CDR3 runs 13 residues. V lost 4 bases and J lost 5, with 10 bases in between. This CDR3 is CASSPDLNNEQFF. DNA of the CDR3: TGTGCCAGCAGCCCGGACTTAAACAATGAGCAGTTCTTC. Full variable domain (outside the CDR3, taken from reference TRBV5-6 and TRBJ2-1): DAGVTQSPTHLIKTRGQQVTLRCSPKSGHDTVSWYQQALGQGPQFIFQYYEEEERQRGNFPDRFSGHQFPNYSSELNVNALLLGDSALYLCASSPDLNNEQFFGPGTRLTVL.

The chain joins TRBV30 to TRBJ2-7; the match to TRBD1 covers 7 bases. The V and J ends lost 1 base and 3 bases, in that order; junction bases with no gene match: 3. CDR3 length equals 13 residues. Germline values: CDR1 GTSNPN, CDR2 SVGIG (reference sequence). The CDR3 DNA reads TGTGCCTGGAGTGACGGACAGGTCTACGAGCAGTACTTC. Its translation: CAWSDGQVYEQYF.

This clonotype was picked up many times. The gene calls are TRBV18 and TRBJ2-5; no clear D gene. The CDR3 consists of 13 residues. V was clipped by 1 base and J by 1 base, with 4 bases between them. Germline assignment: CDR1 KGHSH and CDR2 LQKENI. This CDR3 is CASSPRSQETQYF. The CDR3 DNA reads TGTGCCAGCTCACCACGTTCCCAAGAGACCCAGTACTTC.

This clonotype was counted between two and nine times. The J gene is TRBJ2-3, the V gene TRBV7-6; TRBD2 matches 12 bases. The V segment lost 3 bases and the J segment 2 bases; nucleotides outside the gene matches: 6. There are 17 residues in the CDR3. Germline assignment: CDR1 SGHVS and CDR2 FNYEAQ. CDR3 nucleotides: TGTGCCAGCAGCTTGCGGACTAGCGGGGTCGCCACAGATACGCAGTATTTT. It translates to CASSLRTSGVATDTQYF.

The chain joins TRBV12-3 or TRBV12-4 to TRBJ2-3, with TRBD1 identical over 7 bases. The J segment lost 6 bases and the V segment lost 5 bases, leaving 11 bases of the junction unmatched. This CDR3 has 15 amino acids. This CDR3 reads CASSGTARLSDTQYF. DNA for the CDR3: TGTGCCAGCAGTGGGACAGCCCGATTGTCGGATACGCAGTATTTT.

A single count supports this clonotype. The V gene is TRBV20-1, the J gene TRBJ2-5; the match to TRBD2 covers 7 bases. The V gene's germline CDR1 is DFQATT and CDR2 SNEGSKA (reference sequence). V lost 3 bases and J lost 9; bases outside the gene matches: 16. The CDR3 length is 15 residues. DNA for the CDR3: TGCAGTGCTAGTGGACGTCGGGGACTATCCGCGGCCCAGTACTTC. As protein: CSASGRRGLSAAQYF.

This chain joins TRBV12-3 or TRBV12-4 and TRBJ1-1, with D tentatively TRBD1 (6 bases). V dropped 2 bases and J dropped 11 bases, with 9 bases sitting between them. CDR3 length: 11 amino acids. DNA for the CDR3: TGTGCCAGCAGTTTACAGGGGTCGGCTTTCTTT. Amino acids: CASSLQGSAFF.

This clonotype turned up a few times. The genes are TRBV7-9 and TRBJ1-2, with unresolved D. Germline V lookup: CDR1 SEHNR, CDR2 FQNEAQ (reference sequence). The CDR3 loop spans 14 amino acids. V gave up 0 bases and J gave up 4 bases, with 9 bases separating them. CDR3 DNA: TGTGCCAGCAGCTTAGCCCAACAGACCTATGGCTACACCTTC. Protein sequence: CASSLAQQTYGYTF.

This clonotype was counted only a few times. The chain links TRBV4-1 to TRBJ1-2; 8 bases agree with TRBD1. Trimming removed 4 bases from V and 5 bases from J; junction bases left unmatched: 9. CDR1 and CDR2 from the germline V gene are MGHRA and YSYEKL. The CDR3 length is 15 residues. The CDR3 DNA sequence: TGCGCCAGCAGCCCCCCCGGACAGGGAGGGTATGGCTACACCTTC. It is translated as CASSPPGQGGYGYTF.

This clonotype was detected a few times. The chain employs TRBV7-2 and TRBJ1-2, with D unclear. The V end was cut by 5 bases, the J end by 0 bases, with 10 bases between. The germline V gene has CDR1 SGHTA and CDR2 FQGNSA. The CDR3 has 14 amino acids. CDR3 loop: CASSPGRTNYGYTF. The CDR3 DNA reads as TGTGCCAGCAGCCCGGGTCGTACTAACTATGGCTACACCTTC. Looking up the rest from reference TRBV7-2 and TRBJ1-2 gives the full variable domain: GAGVSQSPSNKVTEKGKDVELRCDPISGHTALYWYRQSLGQGLEFLIYFQGNSAPDKSGLPSDRFSAERTGGSVSTLTIQRTQQEDSAVYLCASSPGRTNYGYTFGSGTRLTVV.

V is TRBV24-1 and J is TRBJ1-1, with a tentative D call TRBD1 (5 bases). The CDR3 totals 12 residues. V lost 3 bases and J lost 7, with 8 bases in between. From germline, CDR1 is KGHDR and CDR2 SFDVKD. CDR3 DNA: TGTGCCACCAGTGATGGGACTCTTGAAGCTTTCTTT. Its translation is CATSDGTLEAFF.

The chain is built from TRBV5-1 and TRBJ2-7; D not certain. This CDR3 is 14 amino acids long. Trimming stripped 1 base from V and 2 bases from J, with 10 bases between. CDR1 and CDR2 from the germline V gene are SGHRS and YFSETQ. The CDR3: CASSLQGRTYEQYF. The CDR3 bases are TGCGCCAGCAGCTTGCAAGGAAGGACCTACGAGCAGTACTTC.

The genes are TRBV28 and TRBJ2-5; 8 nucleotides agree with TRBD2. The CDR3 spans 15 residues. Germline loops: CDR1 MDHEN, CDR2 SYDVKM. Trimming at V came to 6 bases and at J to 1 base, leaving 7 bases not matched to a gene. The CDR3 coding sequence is TGTGCCAGCAGACCGGGAGGGGGGCCCCAAGAGACCCAGTACTTC. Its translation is CASRPGGGPQETQYF. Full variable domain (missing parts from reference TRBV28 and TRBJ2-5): DVKVTQSSRYLVKRTGEKVFLECVQDMDHENMFWYRQDPGLGLRLIYFSYDVKMKEKGDIPEGYSVSREKKERFSLILESASTNQTSMYLCASRPGGGPQETQYFGPGTRLLVL.

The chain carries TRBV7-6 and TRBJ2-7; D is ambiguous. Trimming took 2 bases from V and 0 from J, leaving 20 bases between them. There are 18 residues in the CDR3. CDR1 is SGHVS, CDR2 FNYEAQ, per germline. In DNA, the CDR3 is TGTGCCAGCAGCTTAACCCGGGCCACCCCCTCGAGCTCCTACGAGCAGTACGTC. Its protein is CASSLTRATPSSSYEQYV.

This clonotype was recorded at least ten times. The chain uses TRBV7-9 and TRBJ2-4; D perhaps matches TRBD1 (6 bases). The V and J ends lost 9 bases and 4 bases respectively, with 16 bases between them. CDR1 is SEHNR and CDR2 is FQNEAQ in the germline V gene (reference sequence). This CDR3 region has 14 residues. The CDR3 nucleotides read TGTGCCAGGCCCGAGGGACAAAGAAAAAACATTCAGTACTTC. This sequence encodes CARPEGQRKNIQYF.

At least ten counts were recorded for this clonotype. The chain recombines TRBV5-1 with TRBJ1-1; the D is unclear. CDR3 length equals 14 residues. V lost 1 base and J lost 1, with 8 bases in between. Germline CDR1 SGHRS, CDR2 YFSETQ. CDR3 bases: TGCGCCAGCAGCTTGTTCGACCCGAACACTGAAGCTTTCTTT. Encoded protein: CASSLFDPNTEAFF.

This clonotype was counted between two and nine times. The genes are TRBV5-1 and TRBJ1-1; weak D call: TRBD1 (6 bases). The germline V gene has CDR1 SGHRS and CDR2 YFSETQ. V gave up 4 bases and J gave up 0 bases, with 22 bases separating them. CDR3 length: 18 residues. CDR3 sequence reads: CASSRKSHIWGLNTEAFF. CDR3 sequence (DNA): TGCGCCAGCAGCCGAAAGTCACATATATGGGGGCTGAACACTGAAGCTTTCTTT.

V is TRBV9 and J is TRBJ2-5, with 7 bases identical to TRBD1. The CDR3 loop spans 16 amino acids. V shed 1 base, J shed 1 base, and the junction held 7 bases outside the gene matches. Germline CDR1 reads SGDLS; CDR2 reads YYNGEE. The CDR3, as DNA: TGTGCCAGCAGCGTAACAGGGGCTGCGACCCAAGAGACCCAGTACTTC. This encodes CASSVTGAATQETQYF.

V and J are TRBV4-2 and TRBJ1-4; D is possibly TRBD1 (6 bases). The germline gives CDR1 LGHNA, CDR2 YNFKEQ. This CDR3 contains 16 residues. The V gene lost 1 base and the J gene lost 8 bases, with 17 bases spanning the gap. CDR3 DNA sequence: TGTGCCAGCAGCCAAGTTCCCTCTGGGGGGCAGGAAAAACTGTTTTTT. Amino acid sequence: CASSQVPSGGQEKLFF.

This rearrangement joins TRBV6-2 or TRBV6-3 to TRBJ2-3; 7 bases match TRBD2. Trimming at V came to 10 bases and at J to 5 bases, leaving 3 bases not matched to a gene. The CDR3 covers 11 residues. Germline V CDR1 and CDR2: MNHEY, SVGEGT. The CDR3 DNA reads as TGTGCCACGAGGGAGGGAGATACGCAGTATTTT. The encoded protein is CATREGDTQYF.

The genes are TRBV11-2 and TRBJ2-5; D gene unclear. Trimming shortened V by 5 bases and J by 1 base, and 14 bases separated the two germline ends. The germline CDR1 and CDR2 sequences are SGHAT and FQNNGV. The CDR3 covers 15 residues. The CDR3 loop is CASSAIAASQETQYF. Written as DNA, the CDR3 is TGTGCCAGCAGCGCCATTGCGGCCTCCCAAGAGACCCAGTACTTC.

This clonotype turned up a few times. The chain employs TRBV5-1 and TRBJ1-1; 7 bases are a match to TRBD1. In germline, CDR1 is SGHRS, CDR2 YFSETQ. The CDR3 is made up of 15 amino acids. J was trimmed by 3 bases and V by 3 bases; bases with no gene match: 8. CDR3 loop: CASSWRQGADTEAFF. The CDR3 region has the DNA TGCGCCAGCAGCTGGAGACAGGGAGCGGACACTGAAGCTTTCTTT.